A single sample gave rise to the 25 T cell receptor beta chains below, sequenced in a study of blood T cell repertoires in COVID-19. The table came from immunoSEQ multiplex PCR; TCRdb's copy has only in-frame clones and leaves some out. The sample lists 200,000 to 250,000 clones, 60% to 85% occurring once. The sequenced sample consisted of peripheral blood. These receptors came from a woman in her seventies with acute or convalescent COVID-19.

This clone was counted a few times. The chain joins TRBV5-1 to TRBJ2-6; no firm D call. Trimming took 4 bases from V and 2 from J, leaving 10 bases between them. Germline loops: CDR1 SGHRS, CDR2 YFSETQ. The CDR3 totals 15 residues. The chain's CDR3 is CASSVSTPGANVLTF. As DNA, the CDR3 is TGCGCCAGCAGCGTTTCGACACCTGGGGCCAACGTCCTGACTTTC.

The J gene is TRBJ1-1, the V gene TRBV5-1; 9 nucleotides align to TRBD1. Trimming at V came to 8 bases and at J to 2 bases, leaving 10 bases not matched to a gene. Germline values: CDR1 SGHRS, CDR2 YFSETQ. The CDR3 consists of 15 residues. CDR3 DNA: TGCGCCAGTCAGGGGGACAGGGCGATTAACACTGAAGCTTTCTTT. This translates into CASQGDRAINTEAFF.

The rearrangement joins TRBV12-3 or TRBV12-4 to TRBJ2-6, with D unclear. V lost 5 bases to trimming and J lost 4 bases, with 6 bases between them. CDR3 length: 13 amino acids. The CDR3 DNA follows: TGTGCCAGCAGTCAAAAAGGGGCCAACGTCCTGACTTTC. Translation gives CASSQKGANVLTF.

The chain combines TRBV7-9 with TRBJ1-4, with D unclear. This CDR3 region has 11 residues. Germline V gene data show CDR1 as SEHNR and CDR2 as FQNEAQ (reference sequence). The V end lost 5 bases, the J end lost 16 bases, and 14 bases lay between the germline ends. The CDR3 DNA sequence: TGTGCCAGCAGCACAGAGACAAGTACGTTTTTT. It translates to CASSTETSTFF.

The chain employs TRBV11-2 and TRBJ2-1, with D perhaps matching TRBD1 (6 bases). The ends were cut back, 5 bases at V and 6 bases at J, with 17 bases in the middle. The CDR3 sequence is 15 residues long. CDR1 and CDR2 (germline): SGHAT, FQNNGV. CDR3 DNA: TGTGCCAGCAGCGCACAACAGGGCAGGGGCAATGAGCAGTTCTTC. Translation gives CASSAQQGRGNEQFF.

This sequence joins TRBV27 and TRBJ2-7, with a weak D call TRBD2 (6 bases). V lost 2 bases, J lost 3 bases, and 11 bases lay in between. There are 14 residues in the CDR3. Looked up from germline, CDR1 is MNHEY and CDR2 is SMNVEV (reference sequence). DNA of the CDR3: TGTGCCAGCAGTTTAGCGGGGAAAGTCTACGAGCAGTACTTC. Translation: CASSLAGKVYEQYF.

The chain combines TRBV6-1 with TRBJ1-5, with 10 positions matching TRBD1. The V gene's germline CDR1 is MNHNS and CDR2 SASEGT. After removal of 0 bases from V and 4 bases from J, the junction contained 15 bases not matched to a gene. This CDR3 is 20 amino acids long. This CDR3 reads CASSEAIGTGVFGWNQPQHF. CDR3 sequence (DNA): TGTGCCAGCAGTGAAGCGATTGGGACAGGGGTCTTCGGATGGAATCAGCCCCAGCATTTT.

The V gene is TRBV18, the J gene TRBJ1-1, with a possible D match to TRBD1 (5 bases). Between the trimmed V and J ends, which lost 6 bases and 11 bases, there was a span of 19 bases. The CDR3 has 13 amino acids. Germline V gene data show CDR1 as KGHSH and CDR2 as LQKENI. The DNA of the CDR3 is TGTGCCAGCTCCACATCGGGGGACGTCGAGGCTTTCTTT. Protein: CASSTSGDVEAFF.

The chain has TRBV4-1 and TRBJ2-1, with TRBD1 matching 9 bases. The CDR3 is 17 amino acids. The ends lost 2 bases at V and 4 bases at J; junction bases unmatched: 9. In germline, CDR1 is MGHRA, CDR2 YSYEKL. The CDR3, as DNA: TGCGCCAGCAGCCAATACATACAGGGGGCGTCGTACAATGAGCAGTTCTTC. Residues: CASSQYIQGASYNEQFF.

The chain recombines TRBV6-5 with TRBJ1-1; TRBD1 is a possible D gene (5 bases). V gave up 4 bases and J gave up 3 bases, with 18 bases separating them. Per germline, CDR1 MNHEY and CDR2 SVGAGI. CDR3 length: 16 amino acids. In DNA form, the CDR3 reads TGTGCCAGCAGTTCCCCCCCGGGGGGAGGCCACACTGAAGCTTTCTTT. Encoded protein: CASSSPPGGGHTEAFF.

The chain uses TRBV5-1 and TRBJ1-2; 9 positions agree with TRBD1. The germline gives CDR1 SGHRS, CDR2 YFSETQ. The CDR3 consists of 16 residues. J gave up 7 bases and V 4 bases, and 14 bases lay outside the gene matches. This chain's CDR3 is CASSLTRDRAVGGYTF. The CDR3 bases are TGCGCCAGCAGCCTGACCCGGGACAGGGCGGTCGGTGGCTACACCTTC.

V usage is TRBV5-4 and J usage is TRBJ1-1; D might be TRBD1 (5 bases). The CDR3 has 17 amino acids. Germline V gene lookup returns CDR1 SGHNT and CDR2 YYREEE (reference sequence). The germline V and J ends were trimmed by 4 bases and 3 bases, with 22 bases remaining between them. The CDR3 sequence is CASSPGVTGRRYTEAFF. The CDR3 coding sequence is TGTGCCAGCAGCCCGGGGGTTACGGGGCGTAGGTACACTGAAGCTTTCTTT.

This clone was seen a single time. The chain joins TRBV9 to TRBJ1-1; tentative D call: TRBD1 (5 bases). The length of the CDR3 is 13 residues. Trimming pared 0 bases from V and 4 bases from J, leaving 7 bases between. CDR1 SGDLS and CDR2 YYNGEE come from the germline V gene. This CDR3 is CASSVGQSTEAFF. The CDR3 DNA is TGTGCCAGCAGCGTAGGACAGAGCACTGAAGCTTTCTTT.

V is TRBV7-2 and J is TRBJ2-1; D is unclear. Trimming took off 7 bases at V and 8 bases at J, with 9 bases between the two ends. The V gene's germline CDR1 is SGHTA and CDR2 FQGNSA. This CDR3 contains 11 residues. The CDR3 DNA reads TGTGCCAGCACCAGATTCGATGAGCAGTTCTTC. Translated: CASTRFDEQFF.

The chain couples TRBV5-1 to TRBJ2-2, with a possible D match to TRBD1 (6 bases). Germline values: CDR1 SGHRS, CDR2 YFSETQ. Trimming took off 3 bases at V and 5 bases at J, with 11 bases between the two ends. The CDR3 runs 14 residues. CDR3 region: CASSSGVKTGELFF. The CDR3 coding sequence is TGCGCCAGCAGCTCAGGGGTGAAAACCGGGGAGCTGTTTTTT.

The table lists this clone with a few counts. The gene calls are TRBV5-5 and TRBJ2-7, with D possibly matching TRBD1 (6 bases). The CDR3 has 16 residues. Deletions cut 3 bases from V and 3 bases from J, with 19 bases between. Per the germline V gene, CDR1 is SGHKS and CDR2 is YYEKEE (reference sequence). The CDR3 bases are TGTGCCAGCAGCTACAACACAGGGTCCCGGGACTACGAGCAGTACTTC. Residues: CASSYNTGSRDYEQYF.

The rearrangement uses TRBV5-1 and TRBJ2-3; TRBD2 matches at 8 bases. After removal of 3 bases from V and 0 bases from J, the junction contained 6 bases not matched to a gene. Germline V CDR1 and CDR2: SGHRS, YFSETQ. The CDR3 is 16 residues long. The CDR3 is CASSWPSGSSTDTQYF. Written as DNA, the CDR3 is TGCGCCAGCAGCTGGCCTAGCGGGTCTAGCACAGATACGCAGTATTTT.

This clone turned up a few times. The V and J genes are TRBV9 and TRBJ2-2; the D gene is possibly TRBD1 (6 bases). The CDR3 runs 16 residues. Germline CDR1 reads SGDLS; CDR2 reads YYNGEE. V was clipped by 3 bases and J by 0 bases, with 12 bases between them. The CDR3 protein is CASSGRRTANTGELFF. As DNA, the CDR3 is TGTGCCAGCAGCGGACGGAGGACAGCGAACACCGGGGAGCTGTTTTTT.

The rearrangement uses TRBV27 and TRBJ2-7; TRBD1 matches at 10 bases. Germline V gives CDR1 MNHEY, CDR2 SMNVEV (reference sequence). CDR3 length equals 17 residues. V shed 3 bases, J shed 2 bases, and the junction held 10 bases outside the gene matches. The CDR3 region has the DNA TGTGCCAGCAGTTTGGACAGGGGGAGATATCGGGCCTACGAGCAGTACTTC. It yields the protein CASSLDRGRYRAYEQYF.

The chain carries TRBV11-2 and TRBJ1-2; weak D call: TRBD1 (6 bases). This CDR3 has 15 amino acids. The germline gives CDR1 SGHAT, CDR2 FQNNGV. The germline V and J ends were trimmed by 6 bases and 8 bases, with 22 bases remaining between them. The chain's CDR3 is CASRKPGTRASGYTF. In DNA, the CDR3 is TGTGCCAGCAGGAAACCAGGGACAAGGGCAAGCGGCTACACCTTC. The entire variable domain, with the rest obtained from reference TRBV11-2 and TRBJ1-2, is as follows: EAGVAQSPRYKIIEKRQSVAFWCNPISGHATLYWYQQILGQGPKLLIQFQNNGVVDDSQLPKDRFSAERLKGVDSTLKIQPAKLEDSAVYLCASRKPGTRASGYTFGSGTRLTVV.

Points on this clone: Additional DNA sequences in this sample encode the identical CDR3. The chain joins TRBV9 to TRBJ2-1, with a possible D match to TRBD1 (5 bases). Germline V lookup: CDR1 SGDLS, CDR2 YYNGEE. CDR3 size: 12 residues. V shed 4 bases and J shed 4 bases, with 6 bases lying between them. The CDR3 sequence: CASSSGYNEQFF. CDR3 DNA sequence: TGTGCCAGCAGCTCAGGGTACAATGAGCAGTTCTTC.

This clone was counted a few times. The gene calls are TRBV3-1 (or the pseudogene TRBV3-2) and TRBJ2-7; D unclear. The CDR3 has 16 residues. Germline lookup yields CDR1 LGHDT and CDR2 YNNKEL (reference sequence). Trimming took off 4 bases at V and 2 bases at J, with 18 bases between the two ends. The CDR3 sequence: CASSPYRNFPTYEQYF. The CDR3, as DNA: TGTGCCAGCAGCCCCTACCGTAATTTTCCTACCTACGAGCAGTACTTC.

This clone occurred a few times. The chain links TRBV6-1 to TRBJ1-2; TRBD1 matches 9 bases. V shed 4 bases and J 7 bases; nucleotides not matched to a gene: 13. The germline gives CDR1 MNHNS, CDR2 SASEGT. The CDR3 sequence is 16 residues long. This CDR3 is CASSALPGTGSGGYTF. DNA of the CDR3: TGTGCCAGCAGTGCCCTCCCCGGGACAGGGAGCGGTGGCTACACCTTC.

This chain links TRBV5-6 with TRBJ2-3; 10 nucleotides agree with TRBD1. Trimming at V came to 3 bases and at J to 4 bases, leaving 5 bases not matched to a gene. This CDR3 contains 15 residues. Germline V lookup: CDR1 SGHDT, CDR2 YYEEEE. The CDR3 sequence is CASSWGDRGADTQYF. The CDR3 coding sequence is TGTGCCAGCAGCTGGGGGGACAGGGGAGCAGATACGCAGTATTTT.

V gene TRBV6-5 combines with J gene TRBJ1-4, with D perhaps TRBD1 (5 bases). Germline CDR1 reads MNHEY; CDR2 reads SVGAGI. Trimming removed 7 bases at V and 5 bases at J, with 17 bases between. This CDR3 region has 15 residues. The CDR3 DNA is TGTGCCAGCACCCAAAATCTGGGGGGGAATGAAAAACTGTTTTTT. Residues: CASTQNLGGNEKLFF.